Listed below are T cell receptor beta chains from one sample, sequenced in a study of blood T cell repertoires in COVID-19. This table comes from immunoSEQ multiplex PCR, and its TCRdb copy is limited to in-frame clones, with some not included. Counted here are 200,000 to 300,000 clones, 85% to 90% occurring once; the ten biggest clones make up roughly 1.6%. The sequenced sample consisted of peripheral blood. The receptors were gathered from a middle-aged woman who had recovered from COVID-19. The CDR3 runs from the conserved cysteine through the conserved F or W. The order of the fields is D gene, V gene, clone size, J gene, CDR3 DNA, CDR3 protein. A D gene is named only where the DNA matches it firmly. The size of a clone is reported for some rows only, either as once, few or many, or as a class for expanded clones.

d_gene: NA
v_gene: TRBV9
abundance: few
j_gene: TRBJ1-1
CDR3nt: TGTGCCAGCAGCGTAGGTAGCACCACTGAAGCTTTCTTT
CDR3aa: CASSVGSTTEAFF

d_gene: NA
v_gene: TRBV9
abundance: NA
j_gene: TRBJ2-2
CDR3nt: TGTGCCAGCAGCGTAGGAGGAACCGGGGAGCTGTTTTTT
CDR3aa: CASSVGGTGELFF

d_gene: NA
v_gene: TRBV6-5
abundance: NA
j_gene: TRBJ1-1
CDR3nt: TGTGCCAGCAGTTACTCTTGGCAGTGGTCGACTGAAGCTTTCTTT
CDR3aa: CASSYSWQWSTEAFF

d_gene: NA
v_gene: TRBV12-3/TRBV12-4
abundance: NA
j_gene: TRBJ1-2
CDR3nt: TGTGCCAGCAGTTTAGGGCCGTTCTATGGCTACACCTTC
CDR3aa: CASSLGPFYGYTF

d_gene: NA
v_gene: TRBV20-1
abundance: NA
j_gene: TRBJ1-3
CDR3nt: TGCAGTGCAATGGCCGGGGACACCATATATTTT
CDR3aa: CSAMAGDTIYF

d_gene: NA
v_gene: TRBV5-1
abundance: NA
j_gene: TRBJ2-5
CDR3nt: TGCGCCAGCAGCTTCCTAGAGGAAGAGACCCAGTACTTC
CDR3aa: CASSFLEEETQYF

d_gene: NA
v_gene: TRBV4-3
abundance: NA
j_gene: TRBJ2-5
CDR3nt: TGCGCCAGCAGCCTACTAGTCCGAGAGACCCAGTACTTC
CDR3aa: CASSLLVRETQYF

d_gene: TRBD1
v_gene: TRBV7-2
abundance: NA
j_gene: TRBJ2-3
CDR3nt: TGTGCCAGCAGCCTTGCCGGGACAGGGTTCACAGATACGCAGTATTTT
CDR3aa: CASSLAGTGFTDTQYF

d_gene: NA
v_gene: TRBV5-4
abundance: NA
j_gene: TRBJ1-2
CDR3nt: TGTGCCAGCAGCTCCGGGGGGTCCAGGACTATCTATGGCTACACCTTC
CDR3aa: CASSSGGSRTIYGYTF

d_gene: NA
v_gene: TRBV5-8
abundance: NA
j_gene: TRBJ1-2
CDR3nt: TGTGCCAGCAGCTTGGGCGCCGCCACCTTC
CDR3aa: CASSLGAATF

d_gene: TRBD1
v_gene: TRBV5-1
abundance: NA
j_gene: TRBJ2-7
CDR3nt: TGCGCCAGCAGCGTGGGGACAGGGGGCTACGAGCAGTACTTC
CDR3aa: CASSVGTGGYEQYF

d_gene: NA
v_gene: TRBV6-9
abundance: few
j_gene: TRBJ2-3
CDR3nt: TGTGCCAGCAGTTATTCCCAGATAACAGATACGCAGTATTTT
CDR3aa: CASSYSQITDTQYF

d_gene: TRBD2
v_gene: TRBV27
abundance: NA
j_gene: TRBJ2-7
CDR3nt: TGTGCCAGCAGTTTAGAGGGGCTAGCGGGCTACGAGCAGTACTTC
CDR3aa: CASSLEGLAGYEQYF

d_gene: NA
v_gene: TRBV19
abundance: NA
j_gene: TRBJ1-1
CDR3nt: TGTGCCAGTAGTATAGCCTTGCCCTACGGGGGAATTTCCACTGAAGCTTTCTTT
CDR3aa: CASSIALPYGGISTEAFF

d_gene: TRBD2
v_gene: TRBV28
abundance: NA
j_gene: TRBJ2-3
CDR3nt: TGTGCCAGCAGTTTATCCTCCCCCGGACTAGCGGGGGACGACTCCACAGATACGCAGTATTTT
CDR3aa: CASSLSSPGLAGDDSTDTQYF

d_gene: TRBD1
v_gene: TRBV3-1/TRBV3-2
abundance: NA
j_gene: TRBJ1-3
CDR3nt: TGTGCCAGCATCGGACAGGGGTCCGGAAACACCATATATTTT
CDR3aa: CASIGQGSGNTIYF

d_gene: NA
v_gene: TRBV19
abundance: NA
j_gene: TRBJ1-2
CDR3nt: TGTGCCAGTAGTATCGCAGGGCGGCCTAACTATGGCTACACCTTC
CDR3aa: CASSIAGRPNYGYTF

d_gene: TRBD2
v_gene: TRBV4-3
abundance: NA
j_gene: TRBJ2-3
CDR3nt: TGCGCCAGCAGCCAAGATCCGGACGGGGGGAGCACAGATACGCAGTATTTT
CDR3aa: CASSQDPDGGSTDTQYF

d_gene: NA
v_gene: TRBV2
abundance: NA
j_gene: TRBJ1-2
CDR3nt: TGTGCCAGCAGTGCGGACAGTCCCAACTATGGCTACACCTTC
CDR3aa: CASSADSPNYGYTF

d_gene: NA
v_gene: TRBV20-1
abundance: NA
j_gene: TRBJ1-4
CDR3nt: TGCAGTGCTAGTACCGGGAGGAGTTTTGAAAAACTGTTTTTT
CDR3aa: CSASTGRSFEKLFF